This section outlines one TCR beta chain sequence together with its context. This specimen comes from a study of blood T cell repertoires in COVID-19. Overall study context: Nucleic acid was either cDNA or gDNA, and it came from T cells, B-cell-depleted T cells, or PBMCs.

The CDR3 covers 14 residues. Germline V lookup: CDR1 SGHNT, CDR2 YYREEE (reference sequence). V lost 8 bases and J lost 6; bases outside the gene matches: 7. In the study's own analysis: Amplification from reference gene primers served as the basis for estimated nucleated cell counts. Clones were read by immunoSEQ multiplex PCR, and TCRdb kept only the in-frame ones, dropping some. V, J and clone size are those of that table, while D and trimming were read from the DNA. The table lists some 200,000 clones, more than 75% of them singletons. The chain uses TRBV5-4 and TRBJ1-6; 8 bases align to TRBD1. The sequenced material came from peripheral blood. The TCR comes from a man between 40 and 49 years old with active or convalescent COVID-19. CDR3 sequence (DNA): TGTGCCAGTAGAGACAGGGGCACTAATTCACCCCTCCACTTT. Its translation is CASRDRGTNSPLHF.